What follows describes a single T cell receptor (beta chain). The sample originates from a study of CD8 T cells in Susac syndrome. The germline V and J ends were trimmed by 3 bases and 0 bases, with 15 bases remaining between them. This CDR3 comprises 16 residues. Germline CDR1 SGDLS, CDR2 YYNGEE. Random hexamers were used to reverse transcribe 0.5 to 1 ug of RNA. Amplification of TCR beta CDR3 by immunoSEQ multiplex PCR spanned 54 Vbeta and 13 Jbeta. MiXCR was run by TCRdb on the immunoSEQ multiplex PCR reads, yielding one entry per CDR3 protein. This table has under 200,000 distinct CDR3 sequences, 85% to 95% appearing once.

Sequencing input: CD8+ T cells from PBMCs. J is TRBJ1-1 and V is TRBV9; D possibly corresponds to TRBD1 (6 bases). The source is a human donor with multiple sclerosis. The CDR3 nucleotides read TGTGCCAGCAGCGATCTACAGGGCCTCTTGAACACTGAAGCTTTCTTT. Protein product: CASSDLQGLLNTEAFF. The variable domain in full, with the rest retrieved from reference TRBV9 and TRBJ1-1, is DSGVTQTPKHLITATGQRVTLRCSPRSGDLSVYWYQQSLDQGLQFLIQYYNGEERAKGNILERFSAQQFPDLHSELNLSSLELGDSALYFCASSDLQGLLNTEAFFGQGTRLTVV.